These 11 T cell receptor beta chains originate from one sample sequenced in a study of blood T cell repertoires in COVID-19 (TCRdb year 2020). The library came from the immunoSEQ multiplex PCR assay. TCRdb holds this immuneACCESS table with in-frame rearrangements only. Some clones are missing; in checked studies, unresolved V genes explain under half, and the rest has no known cause. The sample table holds about 15,000 clones, of which over 65% were seen once. Of the sample, 20% is held by the ten largest clones. The material sequenced was peripheral blood. The receptors stem from a boy younger than 10 with active or convalescent COVID-19.

In its sample, this clone ranks as medium-sized (0.01 to 0.1%). J is TRBJ1-2 and V is TRBV10-3; unclear D gene. The germline V and J ends were trimmed by 11 bases and 0 bases, with 13 bases remaining between them. The germline V gene encodes CDR1 ENHRY and CDR2 SYGVKD. This CDR3 has 13 residues. CDR3 loop: CAVTGRANYGYTF. The CDR3 nucleotides are TGTGCCGTGACCGGGCGGGCTAACTATGGCTACACCTTC.

V gene TRBV7-9 combines with J gene TRBJ2-7, with 7 bases matching TRBD1. Trimming removed 5 bases from V and 0 bases from J; junction bases left unmatched: 4. Germline assignment: CDR1 SEHNR and CDR2 FQNEAQ (reference sequence). This CDR3 contains 14 residues. DNA for the CDR3: TGTGCCAGCAGCGCTCGGGACAGCTCCTACGAGCAGTACTTC. Its protein product is CASSARDSSYEQYF.

The V call is TRBV28, the J call TRBJ1-2; the match to TRBD1 covers 9 bases. The CDR3 is 17 amino acids. Germline V gene sequence: CDR1 MDHEN, CDR2 SYDVKM. V gave up 3 bases and J gave up 4 bases; unmatched junction bases: 12. The CDR3 DNA sequence: TGTGCCAGCAGTTTCCGGGACAGGGAGGGGGCGGCCTATGGCTACACCTTC. This encodes CASSFRDREGAAYGYTF.

The rearrangement links TRBV19 to TRBJ2-2; perhaps TRBD1 as D (7 bases). V was trimmed by 1 base and J by 7 bases, leaving 16 bases between them. The length of the CDR3 is 16 residues. Germline V gene sequence: CDR1 LNHDA, CDR2 SQIVND (reference sequence). CDR3 sequence reads: CASSIVRGGGNGELFF. DNA for the CDR3: TGTGCCAGTAGTATAGTACGAGGGGGCGGGAACGGGGAGCTGTTTTTT. Combining the CDR3 with reference TRBV19 and TRBJ2-2 gives the whole variable domain DGGITQSPKYLFRKEGQNVTLSCEQNLNHDAMYWYRQDPGQGLRLIYYSQIVNDFQKGDIAEGYSVSREKKESFPLTVTSAQKNPTAFYLCASSIVRGGGNGELFFGEGSRLTVL.

The chain uses TRBV20-1 and TRBJ1-5; possible D gene TRBD1, 6 bases. The V gene's germline CDR1 is DFQATT and CDR2 SNEGSKA (reference sequence). This CDR3 comprises 14 residues. Trimming took 3 bases from V and 7 from J, leaving 16 bases between them. The DNA of the CDR3 is TGCAGTGCTAGTCGTGGCGGGGGCAGGCAGCCCCAGCATTTT. Translated, it gives CSASRGGGRQPQHF.

The chain has TRBV18 and TRBJ2-1; no definite D call. The length of the CDR3 is 18 residues. The germline V gene encodes CDR1 KGHSH and CDR2 LQKENI. V lost 0 bases to trimming and J lost 0 bases, with 15 bases between them. The DNA of the CDR3 is TGTGCCAGCTCACCACCCGACTGGTCCGCCTTCTCCTACAATGAGCAGTTCTTC. It codes for CASSPPDWSAFSYNEQFF. Full variable domain (missing parts from reference TRBV18 and TRBJ2-1): NAGVMQNPRHLVRRRGQEARLRCSPMKGHSHVYWYRQLPEEGLKFMVYLQKENIIDESGMPKERFSAEFPKEGPSILRIQQVVRGDSAAYFCASSPPDWSAFSYNEQFFGPGTRLTVL.

The gene calls are TRBV5-4 and TRBJ2-1; 8 positions match TRBD2. The CDR3 is made up of 13 amino acids. The germline V gene has CDR1 SGHNT and CDR2 YYREEE (reference sequence). The J segment lost 9 bases and the V segment lost 4 bases, leaving 6 bases of the junction unmatched. As DNA, the CDR3 is TGTGCCAGCAGCCCCACTAGCGGTAGTGAGCAGTTCTTC. Translating it yields CASSPTSGSEQFF. Variable domain in full (rest from reference TRBV5-4 and TRBJ2-1): ETGVTQSPTHLIKTRGQQVTLRCSSQSGHNTVSWYQQALGQGPQFIFQYYREEENGRGNFPPRFSGLQFPNYSSELNVNALELDDSALYLCASSPTSGSEQFFGPGTRLTVL.

CDR3 nucleotide sequence: TGTGCCAGCAGCTCGGGACACTTCTACGAGCAGTACTTC. Its protein product is CASSSGHFYEQYF. This chain uses TRBV7-2 with TRBJ2-7; a possible D gene is TRBD1 (6 bases). The CDR3 consists of 13 residues. Germline-derived CDR1 and CDR2 are SGHTA and FQGNSA. The V end was cut by 4 bases, the J end by 3 bases, with 10 bases between. Based on the CDR3 plus reference TRBV7-2 and TRBJ2-7, the full variable domain is GAGVSQSPSNKVTEKGKDVELRCDPISGHTALYWYRQSLGQGLEFLIYFQGNSAPDKSGLPSDRFSAERTGGSVSTLTIQRTQQEDSAVYLCASSSGHFYEQYFGPGTRLTVT.

Only one count was recorded for this clone. The junction differs from germline at one of its ends, possibly a read error. V is TRBV7-8 and J is TRBJ2-1; D perhaps matches TRBD1 (6 bases). In germline, CDR1 is SGHVS, CDR2 FQNEAQ. The CDR3 extends over 13 amino acids. This chain's CDR3 is CASTGDTYNGQFF. The CDR3 DNA sequence: TGTGCCAGCACAGGGGATACCTACAATGGGCAGTTCTTC.

V usage is TRBV7-9 and J usage is TRBJ1-2, with 8 bases lining up with TRBD1. From germline, CDR1 is SEHNR and CDR2 FQNEAQ (reference sequence). The CDR3 extends over 15 amino acids. Trimming at V came to 7 bases and at J to 3 bases, leaving 10 bases not matched to a gene. CDR3 sequence reads: CASTLDRALYYGYTF. Here the CDR3 DNA reads TGTGCCAGCACCCTGGACAGGGCCTTGTACTATGGCTACACCTTC.

This chain links TRBV10-3 with TRBJ1-5; 9 positions match TRBD1. Germline CDR1 reads ENHRY; CDR2 reads SYGVKD. The CDR3 extends over 14 amino acids. The junction had 8 bases not matched to a gene; V was cut back by 10 bases and J by 4 bases. The CDR3 DNA sequence: TGTGCCACGAGCCTCGACAGGGGGAATCAGCCCCAGCATTTT. It is translated as CATSLDRGNQPQHF.